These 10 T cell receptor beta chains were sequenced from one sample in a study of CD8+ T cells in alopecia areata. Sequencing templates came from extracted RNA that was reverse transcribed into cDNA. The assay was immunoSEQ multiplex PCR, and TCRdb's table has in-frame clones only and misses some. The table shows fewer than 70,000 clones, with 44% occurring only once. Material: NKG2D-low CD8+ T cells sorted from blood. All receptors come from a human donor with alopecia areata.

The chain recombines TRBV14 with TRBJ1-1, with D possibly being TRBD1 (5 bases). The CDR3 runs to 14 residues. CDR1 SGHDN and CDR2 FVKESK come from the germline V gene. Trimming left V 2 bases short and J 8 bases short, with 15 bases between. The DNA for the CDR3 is TGTGCCAGCAGCCAATATTGGGGCCCGATCGAAGCTTTCTTT. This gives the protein CASSQYWGPIEAFF.

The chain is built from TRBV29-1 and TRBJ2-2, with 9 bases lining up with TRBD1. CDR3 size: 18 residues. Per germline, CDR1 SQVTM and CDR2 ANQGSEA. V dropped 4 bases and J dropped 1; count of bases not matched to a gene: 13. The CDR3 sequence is CSVATRVLDRGNTGELFF. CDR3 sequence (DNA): TGCAGCGTTGCCACCCGGGTTTTGGACAGGGGGAACACCGGGGAGCTGTTTTTT.

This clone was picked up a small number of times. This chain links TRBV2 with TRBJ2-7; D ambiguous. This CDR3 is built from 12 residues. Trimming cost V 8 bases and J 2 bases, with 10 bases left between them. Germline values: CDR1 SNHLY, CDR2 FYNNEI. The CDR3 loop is CASSSQPYEQYF. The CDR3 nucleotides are TGTGCCAGCTCAAGCCAACCCTACGAGCAGTACTTC.

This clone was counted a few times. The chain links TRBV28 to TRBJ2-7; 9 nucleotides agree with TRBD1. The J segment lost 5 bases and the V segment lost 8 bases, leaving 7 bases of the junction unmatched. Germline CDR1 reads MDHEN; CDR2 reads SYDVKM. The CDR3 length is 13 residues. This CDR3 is CASSGQGKDEQYF. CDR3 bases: TGTGCCAGCTCGGGACAGGGTAAGGACGAGCAGTACTTC.

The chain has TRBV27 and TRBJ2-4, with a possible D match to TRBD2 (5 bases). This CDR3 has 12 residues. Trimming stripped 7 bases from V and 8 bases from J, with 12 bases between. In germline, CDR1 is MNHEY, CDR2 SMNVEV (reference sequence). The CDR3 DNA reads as TGTGCCAGCACCTCCAAGGAGGACATTCAGTACTTC. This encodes CASTSKEDIQYF.

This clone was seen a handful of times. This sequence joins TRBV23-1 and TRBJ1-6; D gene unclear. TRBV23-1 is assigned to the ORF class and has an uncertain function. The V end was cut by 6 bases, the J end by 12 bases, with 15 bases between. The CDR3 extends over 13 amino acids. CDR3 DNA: TGCGCCAGCAGAGGAGGGAGGACCCAACCCCTCCACTTT. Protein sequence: CASRGGRTQPLHF.

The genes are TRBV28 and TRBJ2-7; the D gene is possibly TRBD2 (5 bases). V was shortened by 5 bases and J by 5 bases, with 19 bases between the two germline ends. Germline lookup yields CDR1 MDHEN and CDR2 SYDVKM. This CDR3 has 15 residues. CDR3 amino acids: CASSPPGREGHEQYF. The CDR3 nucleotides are TGTGCCAGCAGTCCGCCGGGCCGCGAGGGCCACGAGCAGTACTTC.

The CDR3 loop reads CASTIVGSSSNYGYTF. The DNA for the CDR3 is TGTGCCAGTACCATCGTGGGCAGCTCCTCAAACTATGGCTACACCTTC. This chain connects TRBV19 to TRBJ1-2; D is uncertain. CDR1 is LNHDA and CDR2 is SQIVND in the germline V gene (reference sequence). The CDR3 contains 16 residues. Trimming cost V 7 bases and J 2 bases, with 20 bases left between them.

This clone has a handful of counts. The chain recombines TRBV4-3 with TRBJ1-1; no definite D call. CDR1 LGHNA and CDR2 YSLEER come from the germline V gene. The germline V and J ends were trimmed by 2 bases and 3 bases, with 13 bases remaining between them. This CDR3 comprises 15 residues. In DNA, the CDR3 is TGCGCCAGCAGCCAACAACCCTCCAGGTACACTGAAGCTTTCTTT. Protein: CASSQQPSRYTEAFF.

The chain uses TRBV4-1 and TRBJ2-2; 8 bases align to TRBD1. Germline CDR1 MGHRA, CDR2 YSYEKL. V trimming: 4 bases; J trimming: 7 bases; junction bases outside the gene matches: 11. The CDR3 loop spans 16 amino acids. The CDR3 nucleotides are TGCGCCAGCAGCCCCCAAATGGGGACAGGACTCGGGGAGCTGTTTTTT. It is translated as CASSPQMGTGLGELFF.